This passage covers 21 T cell receptor beta chains from one sample sequenced in a study of monozygotic twins with inflammatory bowel disease. Reprocessing the 5' RACE reads, TCRdb reports a single entry for every CDR3 protein and omits DNA. The sample table includes under 350,000 distinct CDR3 sequences. Sequencing was performed on blood. The receptors were gathered from a human donor with ulcerative colitis or Crohn's disease, or a healthy co-twin of an affected twin (not recorded which).

The chain carries TRBV4-3 and TRBJ2-7. This CDR3 is built from 15 residues. Germline V lookup: CDR1 LGHNA, CDR2 YSLEER. The CDR3 spells CASSQVPGLVYEQYF.

The chain is built from TRBV7-2 and TRBJ1-1; with no DNA, the TCRdb D assignment of TRBD1 cannot be verified. The CDR3 consists of 17 residues. The germline V gene encodes CDR1 SGHTA and CDR2 FQGNSA. The CDR3 region is CASSVGDRALSSTEAFF.

V and J are TRBV27 and TRBJ2-1; checking the TCRdb D call of TRBD1 is not possible without DNA. Per germline, CDR1 MNHEY and CDR2 SMNVEV (reference sequence). CDR3 length equals 11 residues. This chain's CDR3 is CAWRQLGEQFF.

The chain employs TRBV5-1 and TRBJ1-2. This CDR3 comprises 13 residues. Germline CDR1 and CDR2: SGHRS and YFSETQ. The CDR3 loop reads CASSLQRAYGYTF.

The rearrangement links TRBV20-1 to TRBJ1-2. There are 12 residues in the CDR3. CDR1 and CDR2 (germline): DFQATT, SNEGSKA (reference sequence). CDR3 loop: CIPTAAVDGYTF.

V gene TRBV7-7 combines with J gene TRBJ2-2; with no DNA, the TCRdb D assignment of TRBD1 cannot be verified. This CDR3 contains 15 residues. The germline V gene encodes CDR1 SSHAT and CDR2 FNYEAQ (reference sequence). The CDR3 spells CASSLEGGLAGELFF.

The chain couples TRBV7-2 to TRBJ1-5. Germline V CDR1 and CDR2: SGHTA, FQGNSA. The CDR3 spans 15 residues. This CDR3 reads CASSLNYGSNQPQHF.

J is TRBJ2-7 and V is TRBV20-1; the TCRdb call, TRBD2, lacks DNA for checking. In germline, CDR1 is DFQATT, CDR2 SNEGSKA (reference sequence). The CDR3 runs to 14 residues. CDR3 loop: CSARAPEGPAEQYF.

The chain combines TRBV7-2 with TRBJ2-1; lacking DNA, the TRBD2 call made by TCRdb goes unchecked. Looked up from germline, CDR1 is SGHTA and CDR2 is FQGNSA. The CDR3 has 17 residues. The CDR3 sequence is CASSPGPGRGSYNEQFF.

The chain couples TRBV2 to TRBJ1-1; TCRdb outputs TRBD1, but without DNA this stays unchecked. Germline CDR1 SNHLY, CDR2 FYNNEI. The CDR3 has 13 residues. CDR3 region: CASQDRENTEAFF.

This rearrangement joins TRBV7-6 to TRBJ2-3; no DNA is available, so the TRBD1 call from TCRdb remains unchecked. Germline CDR1 and CDR2: SGHVS and FNYEAQ. The CDR3 contains 11 residues. The CDR3 is CASSTTGGKYF.

This chain joins TRBV29-1 and TRBJ2-2; no DNA is available, so the TRBD1 call from TCRdb remains unchecked. Germline V gene sequence: CDR1 SQVTM, CDR2 ANQGSEA. The CDR3 totals 14 residues. The CDR3 sequence: CSVESGTLTGELFF.

The chain has TRBV20-1 and TRBJ2-5; as DNA is missing, the TRBD1 call by TCRdb cannot be tested. Germline V lookup: CDR1 DFQATT, CDR2 SNEGSKA (reference sequence). This CDR3 spans 14 amino acids. CDR3 loop: CSAMDRGIQETQYF.

The chain links TRBV6-1 to TRBJ1-2; with no DNA, the TCRdb D assignment of TRBD1 cannot be verified. There are 14 residues in the CDR3. Per the germline V gene, CDR1 is MNHNS and CDR2 is SASEGT. CDR3 in amino acids: CASRSLQGAYGYTF.

The chain combines TRBV12-3 or TRBV12-4 with TRBJ2-7; absent DNA, TCRdb's TRBD1 call cannot be checked. This CDR3 spans 13 amino acids. CDR3 residues: CASSWGQGAEQYF.

V usage is TRBV12-3 or TRBV12-4 and J usage is TRBJ2-1; TCRdb designates TRBD1, a call that cannot be tested without DNA. The CDR3 is made up of 16 amino acids. The CDR3 protein is CASSSPGTAYHGEQFF.

The gene calls are TRBV5-4 and TRBJ2-2; the D call from TCRdb, TRBD1, cannot be confirmed without DNA. The germline V gene has CDR1 SGHNT and CDR2 YYREEE (reference sequence). CDR3 length: 16 amino acids. CDR3 in amino acids: CASSAYRGFVMGELFF.

The chain is built from TRBV20-1 and TRBJ2-2; TCRdb designates TRBD2, a call that cannot be tested without DNA. CDR3 length equals 13 residues. The germline V gene has CDR1 DFQATT and CDR2 SNEGSKA (reference sequence). CDR3 amino acids: CSATLPGAGELFF.

The V gene is TRBV25-1, the J gene TRBJ1-1. Germline lookup yields CDR1 MGHDK and CDR2 SYGVNS. The CDR3 has 13 residues. CDR3 region: CASSFQVGMEAFF. The entire variable domain, with the rest obtained from reference TRBV25-1 and TRBJ1-1, is as follows: EADIYQTPRYLVIGTGKKITLECSQTMGHDKMYWYQQDPGMELHLIHYSYGVNSTEKGDLSSESTVSRIRTEHFPLTLESARPSHTSQYLCASSFQVGMEAFFGQGTRLTVV.

The chain combines TRBV20-1 with TRBJ1-1; TCRdb lists TRBD1, though no DNA is available to test this call. Germline V gene data show CDR1 as DFQATT and CDR2 as SNEGSKA (reference sequence). The CDR3 sequence is 15 residues long. CDR3: CSARATGEMNTEAFF.

The chain is built from TRBV7-2 and TRBJ1-6; TCRdb lists TRBD1, though no DNA is available to test this call. Germline values: CDR1 SGHTA, CDR2 FQGNSA. This CDR3 spans 15 amino acids. Here the CDR3 reads CASSLVGDSNSPLHF.